The next 3 T cell receptor beta chains were all read from a single sample in a study of blood T cells in healthy people across ages. Then a second PCR, running roughly 7 to 11 cycles, was carried out with a sample-barcoded 5' primer and a J-beta primer mix. TCRdb reprocessed the 5' RACE reads with MiXCR, giving one entry per CDR3 protein. The sample lists more than 750,000 distinct CDR3 sequences, about 28% occurring once. These records were also assigned to another study, of T cells of mothers and their children.

Sequences were obtained from blood. Receptor source: a woman between 35 and 50 years old in good health.

The sample holds many counts of this clonotype. The V gene is TRBV20-1, the J gene TRBJ2-7; 11 bases line up with TRBD1. In germline, CDR1 is DFQATT, CDR2 SNEGSKA (reference sequence). The CDR3 extends over 15 amino acids. The V segment lost 2 bases and the J segment 5 bases; nucleotides outside the gene matches: 8. CDR3: CSARNRDRGINEQYF. CDR3 nucleotide sequence: TGCAGTGCTAGAAATAGGGACAGGGGGATCAACGAGCAGTACTTC.

This clonotype was counted only a few times. The chain uses TRBV18 and TRBJ2-3; no clear D gene. V was trimmed by 6 bases and J by 6 bases, leaving 10 bases between them. CDR1 and CDR2 from the germline V gene are KGHSH and LQKENI. The CDR3 sequence is 12 residues long. CDR3 bases: TGTGCCAGCTCCCCGTCGGACGATACGCAGTATTTT. Its protein is CASSPSDDTQYF.

The rearrangement uses TRBV11-2 and TRBJ2-7; D is undetermined. V was shortened by 4 bases and J by 4 bases, with 11 bases between the two germline ends. This CDR3 has 13 residues. Per germline, CDR1 SGHAT and CDR2 FQNNGV. CDR3: CASSSNVGYEQYF. CDR3 nucleotide sequence: TGTGCCAGCAGCTCTAACGTGGGATACGAGCAGTACTTC.